What follows is one T cell receptor beta chain and its context. Its antigen has not been determined. Base qualities are not provided; no much larger clone lies one nucleotide away. High-throughput TCR beta sequencing profiled peripheral blood CD8+ and CD4+ T cells from healthy donors, Susac syndrome patients and multiple sclerosis patients. Healthy donors were age- and sex-matched controls. Bulk CD8+ and CD4+ T cells were purified magnetically by negative isolation, whereas CD8+ TEMRA cells were enriched by FACS. Blood was collected in EDTA tubes and processed within 24 hours, with PBMCs isolated through density gradient centrifugation. PBMCs intended for TCR sequencing were cryopreserved in liquid nitrogen and were subsequently thawed in a 37 degrees C water bath. The sorted or isolated CD4+, CD8+ and CD8+ TEMRA cells reached a purity of at least 90%. The germline V gene (reference sequence) sets CDR1 to LNHDA and CDR2 to SQIVND. Trimming at the junction amounts to 6 bases on V and 5 bases on J, and the germline ends lie 13 bases apart. The CDR3 goes from the cysteine to the phenylalanine over 13 residues. Kept here is only the CDR3 DNA, which spans 39 bases and is read in frame from base 1.

RNA was extracted using the RNeasy kit, and about 0.45 to 1 ug of the RNA was reverse transcribed with random hexamers. TCR beta CDR3 regions were amplified with the immunoSEQ multiplex PCR assay covering 54 Vbeta and 13 Jbeta segments. Bias from PCR amplification was corrected by using a synthetic template baseline for primer optimization and for computational correction. In the paper's pipeline: Reads were annotated to V, D and J genes per IMGT and analyzed with immunoSEQ Analyzer, keeping only productive sequences. Clonality was computed as one minus Shannon entropy normalized by log2 of the number of productive unique sequences. For each patient and control, public and private clones were evaluated within the 100 most prevalent clones. Clones were defined as Susac-specific when absent from the healthy and MS cohorts, from 1,000 to 1,100 published viral clones and from other ImmuneACCESS disease sequences. TCRdb applied fastp at Q25 and MiXCR to the public reads, then kept only in-frame beta chains. A single entry per CDR3 protein holds the most common genes and DNA from its merged rows. V and J calls and clone size were set by TCRdb, not the authors. The table for this sample lists 150,000 to 200,000 distinct CDR3 sequences; 93% of them were counted only once. The biggest ten clones account for approximately 0.1% of the sample.

The sample comes from a study of CD8 T cells in Susac syndrome (dated by TCRdb to 2018 to 2020). Study-level background: Whether CD8+ T cell activation and differentiation in Susac syndrome was antigen driven was tested using repertoire sequencing. Points the paper makes about the study in general: The study acknowledged that relatively few individuals were included in the TCR sequencing and HLA analysis.

This sequence originates from a human donor in good health. Recombination linked TRBV19 to TRBJ2-5; a weak D assignment points to TRBD1 (6 bases agree). Sequencing was done on a sample of CD4+ T cells from PBMCs. The bases read TGTGCCAGTAGGGAACAGGGCAGTGAGACCCAGTACTTC. Translated, it gives CASREQGSETQYF.